Below, one T cell receptor (beta chain) is given with its context. Time point here: pre-sensitization, week 0. Treatment in this sample: therapeutic diphenylcyclopropenone sensitization with weekly scalp DPC. This sample is drawn from a study of human T cells and chemical hapten exposure. At the level of the study: Donors were sensitized with 2% DPC on the upper inner arm.

The CDR3 contains 16 residues. After removal of 2 bases from V and 8 bases from J, the junction contained 8 bases not matched to a gene. Germline V gene lookup returns CDR1 LGHDT and CDR2 YNNKEL (reference sequence). The study used a library that attached unique molecular identifiers to individual cDNA molecules. Each CDR3 protein is one row after TCRdb ran MiXCR on the RACE reads. Of around 110,000 distinct CDR3 sequences in the sample, about 12% were seen once. Sequencing used whole blood, obtained in connection with sensitization to the hapten diphenylcyclopropenone (DPC). The clonotype comes from a woman in her fifties or sixties with alopecia areata. Some clones in this sample may be carry-over from other donors' samples. The chain combines TRBV3-1 with TRBJ1-6, with TRBD1 identical over 8 bases. CDR3 in amino acids: CASSQLGQGWDSPLHF. In DNA, the CDR3 is TGTGCCAGCAGCCAACTAGGACAGGGATGGGATTCACCCCTCCACTTT.